This T cell receptor beta chain was sequenced during a study of blood T cells in healthy people across ages. It was with a sample-barcoded 5' primer and a J-beta primer mix that a second PCR of roughly 6 to 11 cycles was run. Each cDNA was tagged by a template-switch adaptor containing 12 random nucleotides. TCRdb independently ran MiXCR on the 5' RACE reads; one entry per CDR3 protein. Of over 500,000 distinct CDR3 sequences in the sample, approximately 52% were seen once. Sequencing was carried out using blood. The clonotype was recovered from a woman of 80 years or more in good health.

The CDR3 DNA reads as TGTGCCAGCAGCCAGGGACGGGGGAATTCACCCCTCCACTTT. Residues: CASSQGRGNSPLHF. The chain combines TRBV3-1 with TRBJ1-6, with D possibly matching TRBD1 (5 bases). Germline CDR1 is LGHDT and CDR2 is YNNKEL (reference sequence). V lost 3 bases and J 7 bases, leaving 10 bases between the germline ends. The length of the CDR3 is 14 residues.